This TCR beta chain was observed in a study of PD-1 blockade in classical Hodgkin lymphoma. Every patient relapsed after autologous stem cell transplantation, and brentuximab vedotin exposure varied. The CDR3 is 14 residues long. Germline V gives CDR1 KGHSH, CDR2 LQKENI. Trimming took 6 bases from V and 2 from J; bases not matched to a gene: 4. Profiled with immunoSEQ multiplex PCR; TCRdb holds only in-frame clones, not every one. Among 35,000 to 40,000 clones listed, approximately 86% were seen once. The J gene is TRBJ1-1, the V gene TRBV18; 9 positions match TRBD1. The origin of this receptor is a human donor with classical Hodgkin lymphoma. Sequencing used peripheral blood mononuclear cells (PBMCs), obtained before the second cycle of nivolumab. CDR3 in amino acids: CASSQGQGNTEAFF. CDR3 nucleotide sequence: TGTGCCAGCTCCCAGGGACAGGGAAACACTGAAGCTTTCTTT.